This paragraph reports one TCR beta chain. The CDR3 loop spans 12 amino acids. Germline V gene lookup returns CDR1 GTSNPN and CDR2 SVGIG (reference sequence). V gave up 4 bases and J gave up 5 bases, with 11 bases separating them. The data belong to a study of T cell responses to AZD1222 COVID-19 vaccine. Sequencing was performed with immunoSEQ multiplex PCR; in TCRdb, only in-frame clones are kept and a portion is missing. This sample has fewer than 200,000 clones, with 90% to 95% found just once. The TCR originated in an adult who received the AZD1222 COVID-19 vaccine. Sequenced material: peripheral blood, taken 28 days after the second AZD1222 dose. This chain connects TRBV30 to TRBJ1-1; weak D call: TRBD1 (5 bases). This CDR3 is CAWNSGGTEAFF. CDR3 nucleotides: TGTGCCTGGAACTCTGGGGGGACTGAAGCTTTCTTT.